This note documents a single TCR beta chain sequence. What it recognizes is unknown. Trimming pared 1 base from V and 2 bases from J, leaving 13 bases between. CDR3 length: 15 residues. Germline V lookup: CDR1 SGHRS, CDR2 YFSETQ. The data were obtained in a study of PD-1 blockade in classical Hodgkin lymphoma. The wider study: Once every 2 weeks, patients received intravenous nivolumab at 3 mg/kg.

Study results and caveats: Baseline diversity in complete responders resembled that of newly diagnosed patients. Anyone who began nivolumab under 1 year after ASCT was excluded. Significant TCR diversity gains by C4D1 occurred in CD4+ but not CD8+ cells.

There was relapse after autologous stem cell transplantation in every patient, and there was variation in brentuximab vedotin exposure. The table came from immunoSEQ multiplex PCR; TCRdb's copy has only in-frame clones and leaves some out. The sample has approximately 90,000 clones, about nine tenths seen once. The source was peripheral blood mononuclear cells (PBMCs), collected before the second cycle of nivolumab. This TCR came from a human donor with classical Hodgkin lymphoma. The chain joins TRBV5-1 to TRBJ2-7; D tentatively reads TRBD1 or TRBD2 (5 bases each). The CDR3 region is CASSLNRDGTYEQYF. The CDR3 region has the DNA TGCGCCAGCAGCTTGAATCGGGACGGGACCTACGAGCAGTACTTC. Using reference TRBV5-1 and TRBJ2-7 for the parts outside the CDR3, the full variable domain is KAGVTQTPRYLIKTRGQQVTLSCSPISGHRSVSWYQQTPGQGLQFLFEYFSETQRNKGNFPGRFSGRQFSNSRSEMNVSTLELGDSALYLCASSLNRDGTYEQYFGPGTRLTVT.